These 7 T cell receptor beta chains came from one sample sequenced in a study of cytomegalovirus exposure and HLA in healthy donors. The PCR ran on 60 Vbeta and 13 Jbeta primers. TCRdb keeps only in-frame clones here, not all; method: immunoSEQ multiplex PCR. The sample has under 150,000 clones, 75% to 80% seen once. Material for sequencing was PBMCs. Receptor source: a woman aged 25 to 39 in good health and CMV-seronegative.

The chain couples TRBV27 to TRBJ2-1; 11 nucleotides align to TRBD2. The CDR3 totals 15 residues. J lost 8 bases, V lost 7 bases, and 10 bases had no gene match. From germline, CDR1 is MNHEY and CDR2 SMNVEV (reference sequence). The CDR3 DNA reads TGTGCCAGCAAACTAGCGGGGGCCCCCTCCGATGAGCAGTTCTTC. The encoded protein is CASKLAGAPSDEQFF.

The DNA of the CDR3 is TGTGCCAGCAGCCCGGGGGGCGGCAGATCCACTGAAGCTTTCTTT. This sequence encodes CASSPGGGRSTEAFF. The genes are TRBV5-4 and TRBJ1-1, with D possibly TRBD1 on 6 matching bases. The V end lost 4 bases, the J end lost 4 bases, and 17 bases lay between the germline ends. There are 15 residues in the CDR3. Germline V gene sequence: CDR1 SGHNT, CDR2 YYREEE (reference sequence).

The chain uses TRBV6-5 and TRBJ2-5, with 8 bases fitting TRBD2. The V gene's germline CDR1 is MNHEY and CDR2 SVGAGI. CDR3 length: 15 residues. V trimming: 1 base; J trimming: 5 bases; junction bases outside the gene matches: 6. CDR3 sequence: CASSYFSGGAETQYF. The DNA for the CDR3 is TGTGCCAGCAGTTACTTCAGCGGGGGCGCTGAGACCCAGTACTTC.

This clone has only a few counts. J is TRBJ1-2 and V is TRBV5-6; D unresolved. Germline V gives CDR1 SGHDT, CDR2 YYEEEE. CDR3 length equals 13 residues. The V gene lost 6 bases and the J gene lost 2 bases, with 11 bases spanning the gap. CDR3 sequence reads: CASTPSVNYGYTF. CDR3 sequence (DNA): TGTGCCAGCACCCCCAGCGTCAACTATGGCTACACCTTC.

The rearrangement joins TRBV5-1 to TRBJ1-1; the D is unclear. Germline V gene data show CDR1 as SGHRS and CDR2 as YFSETQ. CDR3 size: 15 residues. Trimming removed 4 bases from V and 0 bases from J, with 13 bases in between. The CDR3 nucleotides read TGCGCCAGCAGCCAGGTCAGAGGGATGAACACTGAAGCTTTCTTT. Translating it yields CASSQVRGMNTEAFF.

CDR3 in amino acids: CASSESTGQNTQYF. The CDR3 DNA sequence: TGCGCCAGCAGTGAGTCGACGGGACAGAATACGCAGTATTTT. This chain joins TRBV10-2 and TRBJ2-3; 7 bases match TRBD1. J gave up 7 bases and V 0 bases, and 4 bases lay outside the gene matches. The CDR3 extends over 14 amino acids. CDR1 and CDR2 from the germline V gene are WSHSY and SAAADI.

The V call is TRBV2, the J call TRBJ2-3, with 10 bases identical to TRBD2. V shed 3 bases, J shed 2 bases, and the junction held 11 bases outside the gene matches. CDR1 and CDR2 (germline): SNHLY, FYNNEI. This CDR3 comprises 18 residues. The CDR3 loop is CASSDGSGGAGFTDTQYF. CDR3 nucleotides: TGTGCCAGCAGTGATGGGAGCGGGGGGGCGGGGTTCACAGATACGCAGTATTTT.